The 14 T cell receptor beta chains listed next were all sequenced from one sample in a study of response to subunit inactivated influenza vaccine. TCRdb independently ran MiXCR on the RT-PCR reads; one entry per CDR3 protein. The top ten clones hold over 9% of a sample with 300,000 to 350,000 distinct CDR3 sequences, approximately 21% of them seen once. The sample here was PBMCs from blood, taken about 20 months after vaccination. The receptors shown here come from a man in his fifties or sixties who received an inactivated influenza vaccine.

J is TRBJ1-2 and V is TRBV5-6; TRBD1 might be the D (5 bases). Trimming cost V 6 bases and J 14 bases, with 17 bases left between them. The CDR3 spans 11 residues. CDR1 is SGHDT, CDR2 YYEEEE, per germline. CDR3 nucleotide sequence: TGTGCCAGCACCTCAGGGTACAGGAGGACCTTC. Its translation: CASTSGYRRTF.

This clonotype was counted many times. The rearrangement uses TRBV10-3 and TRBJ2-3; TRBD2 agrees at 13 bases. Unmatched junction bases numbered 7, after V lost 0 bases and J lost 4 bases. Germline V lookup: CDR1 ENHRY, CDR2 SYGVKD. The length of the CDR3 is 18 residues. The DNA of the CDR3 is TGTGCCATCAGTGAGTCCCGGACTAGCGGGAGTTTCGCAGATACGCAGTATTTT. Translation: CAISESRTSGSFADTQYF.

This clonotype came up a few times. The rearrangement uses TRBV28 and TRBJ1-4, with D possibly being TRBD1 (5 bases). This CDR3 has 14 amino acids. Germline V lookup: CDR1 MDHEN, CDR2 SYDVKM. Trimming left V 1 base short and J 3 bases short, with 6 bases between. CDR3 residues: CASSLSRANEKLFF. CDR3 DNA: TGTGCCAGCAGTTTATCCAGGGCTAATGAAAAACTGTTTTTT.

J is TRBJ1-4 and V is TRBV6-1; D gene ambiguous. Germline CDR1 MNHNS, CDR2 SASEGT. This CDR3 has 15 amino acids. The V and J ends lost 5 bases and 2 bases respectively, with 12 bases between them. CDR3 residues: CASSTRTGTNEKLFF. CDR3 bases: TGTGCCAGCAGTACCCGGACGGGGACTAATGAAAAACTGTTTTTT.

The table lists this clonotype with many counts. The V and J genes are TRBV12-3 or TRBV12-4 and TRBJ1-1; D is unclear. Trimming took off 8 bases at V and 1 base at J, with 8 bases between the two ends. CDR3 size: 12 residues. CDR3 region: CASRFGNTEAFF. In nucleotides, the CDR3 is TGTGCCAGCCGGTTTGGGAACACTGAAGCTTTCTTT.

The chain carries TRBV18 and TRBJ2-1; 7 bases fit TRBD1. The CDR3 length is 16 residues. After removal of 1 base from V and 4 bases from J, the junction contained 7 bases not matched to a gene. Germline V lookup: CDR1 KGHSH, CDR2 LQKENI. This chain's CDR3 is CASSPRNRGHYNEQFF. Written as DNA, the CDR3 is TGTGCCAGCTCACCACGGAATAGGGGGCATTACAATGAGCAGTTCTTC.

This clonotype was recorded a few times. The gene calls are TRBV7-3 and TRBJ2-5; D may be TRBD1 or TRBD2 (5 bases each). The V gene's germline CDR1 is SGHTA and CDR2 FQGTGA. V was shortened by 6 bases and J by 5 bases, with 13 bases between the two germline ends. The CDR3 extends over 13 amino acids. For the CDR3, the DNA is TGTGCCAGCAGTCCAACGGGGCACGAGACCCAGTACTTC. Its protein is CASSPTGHETQYF.

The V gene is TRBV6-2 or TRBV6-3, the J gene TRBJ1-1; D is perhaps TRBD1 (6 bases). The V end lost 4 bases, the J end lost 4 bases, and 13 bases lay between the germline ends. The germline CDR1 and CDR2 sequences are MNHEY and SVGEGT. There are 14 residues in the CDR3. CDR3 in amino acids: CASSFSGETTEAFF. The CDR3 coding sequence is TGTGCCAGCAGTTTTTCAGGGGAGACCACTGAAGCTTTCTTT.

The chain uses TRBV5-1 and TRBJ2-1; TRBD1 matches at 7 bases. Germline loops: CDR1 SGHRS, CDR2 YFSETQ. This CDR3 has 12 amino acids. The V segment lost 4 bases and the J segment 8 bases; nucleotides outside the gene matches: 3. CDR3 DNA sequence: TGCGCCAGCAGCCCGGACAGGCATGAGCAGTTCTTC. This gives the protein CASSPDRHEQFF.

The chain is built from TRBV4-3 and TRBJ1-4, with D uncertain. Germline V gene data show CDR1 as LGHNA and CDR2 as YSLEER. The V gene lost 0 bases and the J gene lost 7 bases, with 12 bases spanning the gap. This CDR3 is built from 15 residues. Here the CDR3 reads CASSQDRALGEKLFF. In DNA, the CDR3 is TGCGCCAGCAGCCAAGATCGAGCTCTAGGTGAAAAACTGTTTTTT.

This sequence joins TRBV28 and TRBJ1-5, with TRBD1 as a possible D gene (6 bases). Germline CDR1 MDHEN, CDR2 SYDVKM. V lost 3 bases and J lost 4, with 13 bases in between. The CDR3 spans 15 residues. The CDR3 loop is CASSLPGDKNQPQHF. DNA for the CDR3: TGTGCCAGCAGTTTGCCCGGGGACAAAAATCAGCCCCAGCATTTT. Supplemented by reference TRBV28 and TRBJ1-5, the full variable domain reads DVKVTQSSRYLVKRTGEKVFLECVQDMDHENMFWYRQDPGLGLRLIYFSYDVKMKEKGDIPEGYSVSREKKERFSLILESASTNQTSMYLCASSLPGDKNQPQHFGDGTRLSIL.

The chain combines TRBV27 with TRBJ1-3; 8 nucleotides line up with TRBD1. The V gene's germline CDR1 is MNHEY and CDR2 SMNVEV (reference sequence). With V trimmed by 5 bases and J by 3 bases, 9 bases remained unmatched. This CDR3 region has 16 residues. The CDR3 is CASSPTTGAGGNTIYF. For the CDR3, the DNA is TGTGCCAGCAGTCCGACGACAGGGGCTGGTGGAAACACCATATATTTT.

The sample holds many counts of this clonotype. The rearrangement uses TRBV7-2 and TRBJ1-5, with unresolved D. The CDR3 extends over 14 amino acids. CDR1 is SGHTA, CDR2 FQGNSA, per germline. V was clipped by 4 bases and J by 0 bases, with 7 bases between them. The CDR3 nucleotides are TGTGCCAGCAGCTCGGACGTTAGCAATCAGCCCCAGCATTTT. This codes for CASSSDVSNQPQHF.

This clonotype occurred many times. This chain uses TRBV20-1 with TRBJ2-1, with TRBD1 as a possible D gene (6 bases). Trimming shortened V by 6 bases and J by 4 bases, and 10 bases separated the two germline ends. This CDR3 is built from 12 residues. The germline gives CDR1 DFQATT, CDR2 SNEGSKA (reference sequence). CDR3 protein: CSARRGYNEQFF. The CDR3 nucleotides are TGCAGTGCCAGAAGGGGGTACAATGAGCAGTTCTTC.